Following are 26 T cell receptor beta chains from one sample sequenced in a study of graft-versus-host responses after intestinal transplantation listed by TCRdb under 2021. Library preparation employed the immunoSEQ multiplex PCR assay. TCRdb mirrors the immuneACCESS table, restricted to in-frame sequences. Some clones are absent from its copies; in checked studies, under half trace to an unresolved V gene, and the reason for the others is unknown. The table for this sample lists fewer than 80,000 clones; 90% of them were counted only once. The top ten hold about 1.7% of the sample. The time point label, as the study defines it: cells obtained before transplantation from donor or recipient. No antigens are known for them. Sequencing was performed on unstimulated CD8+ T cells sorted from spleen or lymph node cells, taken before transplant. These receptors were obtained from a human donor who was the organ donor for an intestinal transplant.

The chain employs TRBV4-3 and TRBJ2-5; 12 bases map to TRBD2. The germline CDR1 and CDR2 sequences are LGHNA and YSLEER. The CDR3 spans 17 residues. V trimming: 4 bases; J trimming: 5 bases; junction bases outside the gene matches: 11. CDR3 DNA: TGCGCCAGCAGCCCGACAGGGGGACTAGCGGGTGTGGAGACCCAGTACTTC. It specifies CASSPTGGLAGVETQYF.

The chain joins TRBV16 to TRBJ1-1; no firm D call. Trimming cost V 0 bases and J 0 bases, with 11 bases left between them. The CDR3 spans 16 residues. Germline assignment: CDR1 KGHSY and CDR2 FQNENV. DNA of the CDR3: TGTGCCAGCAGCCAATCGTTAGAGGCCATGAACACTGAAGCTTTCTTT. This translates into CASSQSLEAMNTEAFF.

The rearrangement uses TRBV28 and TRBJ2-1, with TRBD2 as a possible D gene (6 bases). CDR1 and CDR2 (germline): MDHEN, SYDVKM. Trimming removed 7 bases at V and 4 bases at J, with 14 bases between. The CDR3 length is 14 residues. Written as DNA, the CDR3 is TGTGCCAGCACCGCGGGACTGGGATACAATGAGCAGTTCTTC. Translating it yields CASTAGLGYNEQFF.

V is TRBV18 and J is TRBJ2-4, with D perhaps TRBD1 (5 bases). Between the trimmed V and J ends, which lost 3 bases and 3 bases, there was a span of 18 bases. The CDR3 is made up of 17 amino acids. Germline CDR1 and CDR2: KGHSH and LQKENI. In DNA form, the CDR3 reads TGTGCCAGCTCACCTAAATCAGGGTGGTTGGACAAAAACATTCAGTACTTC. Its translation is CASSPKSGWLDKNIQYF.

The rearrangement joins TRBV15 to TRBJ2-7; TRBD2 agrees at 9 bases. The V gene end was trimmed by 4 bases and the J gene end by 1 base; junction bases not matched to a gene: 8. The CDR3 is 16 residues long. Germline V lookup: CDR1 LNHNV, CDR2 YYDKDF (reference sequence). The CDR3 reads CATSIETSGFSYEQYF. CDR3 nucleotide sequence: TGTGCCACCAGCATTGAGACTAGCGGATTTTCCTACGAGCAGTACTTC.

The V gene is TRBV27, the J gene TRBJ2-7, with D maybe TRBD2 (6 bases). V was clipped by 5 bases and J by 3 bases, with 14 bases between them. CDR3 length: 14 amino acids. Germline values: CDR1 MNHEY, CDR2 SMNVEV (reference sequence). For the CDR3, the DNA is TGTGCCAGCAGTCGACGCGGGGAAGTCTACGAGCAGTACTTC. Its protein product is CASSRRGEVYEQYF.

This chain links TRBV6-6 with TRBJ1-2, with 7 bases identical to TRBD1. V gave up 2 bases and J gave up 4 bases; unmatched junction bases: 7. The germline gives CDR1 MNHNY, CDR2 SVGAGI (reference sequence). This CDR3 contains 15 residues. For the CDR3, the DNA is TGTGCCAGCAGTTACCCCGGGACAGCGAGCTATGGCTACACCTTC. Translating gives CASSYPGTASYGYTF.

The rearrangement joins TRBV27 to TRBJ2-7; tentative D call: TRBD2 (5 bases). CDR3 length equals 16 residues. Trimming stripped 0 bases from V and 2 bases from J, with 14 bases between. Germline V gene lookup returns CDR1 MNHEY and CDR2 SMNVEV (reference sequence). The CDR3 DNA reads TGTGCCAGCAGTTTATCGTTCCTAGCTTCACCCTACGAGCAGTACTTC. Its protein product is CASSLSFLASPYEQYF.

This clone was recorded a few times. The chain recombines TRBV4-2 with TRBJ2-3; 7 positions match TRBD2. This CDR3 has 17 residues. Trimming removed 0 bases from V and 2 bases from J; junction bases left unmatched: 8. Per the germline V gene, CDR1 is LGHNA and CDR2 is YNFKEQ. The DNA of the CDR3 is TGTGCCAGCAGCCAAGATCAGGCGGGACTAATCACAGATACGCAGTATTTT. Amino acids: CASSQDQAGLITDTQYF.

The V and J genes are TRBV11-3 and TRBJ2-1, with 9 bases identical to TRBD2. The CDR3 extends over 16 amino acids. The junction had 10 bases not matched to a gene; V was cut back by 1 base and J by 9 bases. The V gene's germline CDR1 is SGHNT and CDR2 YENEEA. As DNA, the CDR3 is TGTGCCAGCAGCTTAGGCTTTCTAGCGGGACGTGGTGAGCAGTTCTTC. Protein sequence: CASSLGFLAGRGEQFF.

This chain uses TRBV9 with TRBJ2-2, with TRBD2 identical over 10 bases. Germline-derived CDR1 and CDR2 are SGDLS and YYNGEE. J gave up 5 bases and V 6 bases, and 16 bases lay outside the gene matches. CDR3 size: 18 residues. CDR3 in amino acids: CASTSSGLAGVRTGELFF. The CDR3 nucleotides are TGTGCCAGCACCAGTTCGGGGCTAGCGGGAGTAAGGACCGGGGAGCTGTTTTTT.

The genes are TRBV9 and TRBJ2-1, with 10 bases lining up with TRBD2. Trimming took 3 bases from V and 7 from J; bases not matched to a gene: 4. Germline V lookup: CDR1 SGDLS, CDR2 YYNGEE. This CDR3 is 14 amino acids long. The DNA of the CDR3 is TGTGCCAGCAGCGCAACTAGCGGGACGAATGAGCAGTTCTTC. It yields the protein CASSATSGTNEQFF.

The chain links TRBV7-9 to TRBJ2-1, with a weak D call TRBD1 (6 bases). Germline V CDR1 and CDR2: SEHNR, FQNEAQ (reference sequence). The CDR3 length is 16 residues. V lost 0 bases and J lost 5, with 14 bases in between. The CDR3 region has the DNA TGTGCCAGCAGCTTAGCGCTGCAGGGGCCAAACAATGAGCAGTTCTTC. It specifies CASSLALQGPNNEQFF.

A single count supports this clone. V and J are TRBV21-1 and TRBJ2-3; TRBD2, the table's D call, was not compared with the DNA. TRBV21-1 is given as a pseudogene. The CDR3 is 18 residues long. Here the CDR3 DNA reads TGTGCCAGCAGCAAAATTGGGACTAGCGGCCAGTCAAGGAATACGCAGTATTTT. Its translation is CASSKIGTSGQSRNTQYF.

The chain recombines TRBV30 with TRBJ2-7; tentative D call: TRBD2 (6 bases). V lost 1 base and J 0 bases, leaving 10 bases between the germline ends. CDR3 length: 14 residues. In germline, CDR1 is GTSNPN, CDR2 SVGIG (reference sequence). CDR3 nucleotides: TGTGCCTGGAGTGGGGACTTTTTCTCCTACGAGCAGTACTTC. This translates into CAWSGDFFSYEQYF.

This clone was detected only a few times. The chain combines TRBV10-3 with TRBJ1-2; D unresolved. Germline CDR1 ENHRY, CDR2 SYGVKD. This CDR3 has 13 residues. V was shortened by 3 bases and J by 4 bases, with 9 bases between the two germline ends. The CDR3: CAISEPTAYGYTF. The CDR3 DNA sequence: TGTGCCATCAGTGAACCAACAGCCTATGGCTACACCTTC.

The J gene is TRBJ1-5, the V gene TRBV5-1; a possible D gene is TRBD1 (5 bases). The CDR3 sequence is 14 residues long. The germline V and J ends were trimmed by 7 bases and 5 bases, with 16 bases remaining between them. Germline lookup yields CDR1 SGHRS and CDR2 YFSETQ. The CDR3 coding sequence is TGCGCCAGCGCTGCCACGGGGGGGGATCAGCCCCAGCATTTT. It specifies CASAATGGDQPQHF.

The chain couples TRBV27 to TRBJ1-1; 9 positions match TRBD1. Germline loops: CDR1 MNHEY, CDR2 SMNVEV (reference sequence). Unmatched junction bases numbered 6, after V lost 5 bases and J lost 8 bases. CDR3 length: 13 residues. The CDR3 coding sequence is TGTGCCAGCAGTCCCGGGACAGGGTCCGAAGCTTTCTTT. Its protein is CASSPGTGSEAFF.

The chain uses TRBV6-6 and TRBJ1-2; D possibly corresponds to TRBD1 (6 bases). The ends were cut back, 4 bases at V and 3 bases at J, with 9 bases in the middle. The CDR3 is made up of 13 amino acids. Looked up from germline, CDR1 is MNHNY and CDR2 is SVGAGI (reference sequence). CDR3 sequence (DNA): TGTGCCAGCAGTTCACAGGGTTACTATGGCTACACCTTC. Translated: CASSSQGYYGYTF.

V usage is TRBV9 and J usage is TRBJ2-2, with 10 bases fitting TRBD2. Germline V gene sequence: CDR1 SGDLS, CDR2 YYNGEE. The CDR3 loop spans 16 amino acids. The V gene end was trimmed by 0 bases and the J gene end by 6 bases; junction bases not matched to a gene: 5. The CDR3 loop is CASSVESGRASGELFF. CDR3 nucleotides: TGTGCCAGCAGCGTAGAGAGCGGGAGGGCTTCCGGGGAGCTGTTTTTT.

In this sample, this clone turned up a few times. The CDR3 here is CASSLEFLVPQFF. CDR3 coding DNA: TGCGCCAGCAGCTTGGAGTTCCTAGTTCCGCAGTTCTTC. This chain joins TRBV5-1 and TRBJ2-1; D remains unclear. This CDR3 has 13 residues. CDR1 and CDR2 (germline): SGHRS, YFSETQ. V lost 0 bases to trimming and J lost 12 bases, with 13 bases between them.

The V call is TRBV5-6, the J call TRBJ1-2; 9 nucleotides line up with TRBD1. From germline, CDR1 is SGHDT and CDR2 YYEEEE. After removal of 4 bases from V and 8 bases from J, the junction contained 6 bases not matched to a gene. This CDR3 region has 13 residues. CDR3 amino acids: CASSPGTGFGYTF. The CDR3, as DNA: TGTGCCAGCAGCCCCGGGACAGGGTTCGGCTACACCTTC.

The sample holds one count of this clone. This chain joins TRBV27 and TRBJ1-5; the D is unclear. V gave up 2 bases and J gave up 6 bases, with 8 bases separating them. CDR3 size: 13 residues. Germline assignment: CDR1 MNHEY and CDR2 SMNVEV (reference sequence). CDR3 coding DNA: TGTGCCAGCAGTTTAGACATTAGTCAGCCCCAGCATTTT. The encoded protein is CASSLDISQPQHF.

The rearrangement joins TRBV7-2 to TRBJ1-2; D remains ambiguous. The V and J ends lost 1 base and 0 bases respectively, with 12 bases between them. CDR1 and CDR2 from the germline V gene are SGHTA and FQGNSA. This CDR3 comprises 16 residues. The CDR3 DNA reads TGTGCCAGCAGCTTAGTTATAGTGCCTTCTAACTATGGCTACACCTTC. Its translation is CASSLVIVPSNYGYTF.

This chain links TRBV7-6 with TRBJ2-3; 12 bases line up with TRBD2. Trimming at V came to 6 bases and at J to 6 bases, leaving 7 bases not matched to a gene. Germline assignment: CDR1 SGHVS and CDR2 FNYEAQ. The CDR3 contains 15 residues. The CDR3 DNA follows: TGTGCCAGCAGGTTGACTAGCGGGAGCCTGGATACGCAGTATTTT. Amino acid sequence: CASRLTSGSLDTQYF. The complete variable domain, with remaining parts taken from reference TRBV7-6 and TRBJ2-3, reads GAGVSQSPRYKVTKRGQDVALRCDPISGHVSLYWYRQALGQGPEFLTYFNYEAQQDKSGLPNDRFSAERPEGSISTLTIQRTEQRDSAMYRCASRLTSGSLDTQYFGPGTRLTVL.

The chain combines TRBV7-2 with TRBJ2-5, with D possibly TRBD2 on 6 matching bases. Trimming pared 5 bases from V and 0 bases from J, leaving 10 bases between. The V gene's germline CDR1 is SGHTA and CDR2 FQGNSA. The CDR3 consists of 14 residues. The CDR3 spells CASSGGRDQETQYF. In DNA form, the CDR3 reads TGTGCCAGCAGCGGAGGGCGGGACCAAGAGACCCAGTACTTC.